The 9 T cell receptor beta chains in this list originate from one sample, sequenced in a study of identical twins. TCRdb re-analysed the 5' RACE reads in MiXCR, keeping a single row per CDR3 protein. The table has more than 400,000 distinct CDR3 sequences, approximately 14% seen once. The sample was also linked to a second study, of yellow fever vaccine responses in identical twins.

The sequencing sample was made of CD4+ T cells sorted from blood. These receptors all stem from a woman aged 18 to 35 in good health.

In this sample, this clonotype turned up a few times. This sequence joins TRBV3-1 and TRBJ2-4; 7 nucleotides agree with TRBD1. The V gene's germline CDR1 is LGHDT and CDR2 YNNKEL (reference sequence). V was clipped by 4 bases and J by 1 base; unmatched bases: 4. CDR3 size: 15 residues. Here the CDR3 DNA reads TGTGCCAGCAGCCCTACAGGGGACGCCAAAAACATTCAGTACTTC. This sequence encodes CASSPTGDAKNIQYF.

This clonotype came up a few times. At one end the junction does not follow the germline gene, possibly because of a read error. The gene calls are TRBV3-1 and TRBJ2-2, with 8 nucleotides matching TRBD1. The germline V gene encodes CDR1 LGHDT and CDR2 YNNKEL (reference sequence). The length of the CDR3 is 16 residues. CDR3 nucleotides: TGTGCCAGCCGCCAATCCGGGACAGGGAACACCGGGGAGCTGTTTTTT. Protein product: CASRQSGTGNTGELFF. Complete variable domain (other parts from reference TRBV3-1 and TRBJ2-2): DTAVSQTPKYLVTQMGNDKSIKCEQNLGHDTMYWYKQDSKKFLKIMFSYNNKELIINETVPNRFSPKSPDKAHLNLHINSLELGDSAVYFCASRQSGTGNTGELFFGEGSRLTVL.

This clonotype was seen only a few times. The chain links TRBV11-2 to TRBJ1-1; D is unclear. Germline-derived CDR1 and CDR2 are SGHAT and FQNNGV. The CDR3 runs to 13 residues. Trimming shortened V by 5 bases and J by 2 bases, and 9 bases separated the two germline ends. In DNA, the CDR3 is TGTGCCAGCAGCCAGACACCTAACACTGAAGCTTTCTTT. Amino acid sequence: CASSQTPNTEAFF.

This clonotype was seen only a few times. This chain links TRBV3-1 with TRBJ2-1; D gene uncertain. The germline CDR1 and CDR2 sequences are LGHDT and YNNKEL (reference sequence). V lost 0 bases and J lost 9, with 12 bases in between. This CDR3 has 14 residues. The CDR3 loop reads CASSQDGRHGEQFF. The CDR3, as DNA: TGTGCCAGCAGCCAAGACGGACGGCACGGTGAGCAGTTCTTC.

This clonotype was observed a handful of times. The rearrangement joins TRBV10-3 to TRBJ2-5, with 7 bases lining up with TRBD1. The germline gives CDR1 ENHRY, CDR2 SYGVKD. CDR3 length: 13 amino acids. The junction had 5 bases not matched to a gene; V was cut back by 5 bases and J by 5 bases. CDR3 nucleotides: TGTGCCATCAGTACAGGGGTGTTGGAGACCCAGTACTTC. This encodes CAISTGVLETQYF.

This chain's CDR3 is CASRASGKQETQYF. The CDR3 DNA reads as TGTGCCAGCAGGGCCAGCGGGAAGCAAGAGACCCAGTACTTC. J is TRBJ2-5 and V is TRBV12-3 or TRBV12-4, with 7 positions matching TRBD2. The V and J ends lost 6 bases and 2 bases, in that order; junction bases with no gene match: 6. The CDR3 sequence is 14 residues long.

This clonotype was seen repeatedly, ten times or more. This chain links TRBV12-3 or TRBV12-4 with TRBJ2-7; 10 bases are a match to TRBD2. Unmatched junction bases numbered 10, after V lost 2 bases and J lost 0 bases. The CDR3 consists of 18 residues. CDR3 nucleotides: TGTGCCAGCAGTTTATACAGACTAGCGGGCACTAACTCCTACGAGCAGTACTTC. Translation: CASSLYRLAGTNSYEQYF.

V and J are TRBV11-2 and TRBJ1-5; D ambiguous. This CDR3 is 13 amino acids long. The germline V gene has CDR1 SGHAT and CDR2 FQNNGV. Trimming stripped 0 bases from V and 6 bases from J, with 6 bases between. This chain's CDR3 is CASSLEQSQPQHF. The CDR3, as DNA: TGTGCCAGCAGCTTAGAACAAAGTCAGCCCCAGCATTTT.

In its sample, this clonotype was seen a few times. The CDR3: CASSLAGTPEAFF. CDR3 sequence (DNA): TGCGCCAGCAGCTTGGCCGGGACACCTGAAGCTTTCTTT. The J gene is TRBJ1-1, the V gene TRBV5-1; TRBD1 might be the D (6 bases). Trimming left V 0 bases short and J 6 bases short, with 9 bases between. Germline CDR1 is SGHRS and CDR2 is YFSETQ. The CDR3 runs 13 residues.